The 13 T cell receptor beta chains in this list originate from one sample, sequenced in a study of T-cell memory formation after mild COVID-19. Each CDR3 protein gets one entry after TCRdb re-called the 5' RACE reads with MiXCR. This sample yields fewer than 450,000 distinct CDR3 sequences, of which under 25% are seen a single time; roughly an eighth belongs to the top ten. The source material was PBMCs or a T cell subset sorted from them (not recorded which). Every receptor here comes from an adult woman who had mild COVID-19 (a few samples of this study predate the infection). Cell type and time point are not known.

A few counts support this clonotype. V gene TRBV6-1 combines with J gene TRBJ2-6; D not certain. The CDR3 covers 16 residues. V lost 4 bases and J lost 0, with 10 bases in between. Germline lookup yields CDR1 MNHNS and CDR2 SASEGT. This CDR3 reads CASSGSPGSGANVLTF. As DNA, the CDR3 is TGTGCCAGCAGTGGTTCCCCCGGCTCTGGGGCCAACGTCCTGACTTTC.

This clonotype was seen a handful of times. The rearrangement links TRBV7-9 to TRBJ2-7; no clear D. CDR3 length: 13 amino acids. V lost 2 bases and J 6 bases, leaving 11 bases between the germline ends. Germline loops: CDR1 SEHNR, CDR2 FQNEAQ (reference sequence). CDR3 sequence (DNA): TGTGCCAGCAGCTTATCGGCCATAGGCGAGCAGTACTTC. Translation: CASSLSAIGEQYF.

This clonotype was seen a few times. The chain carries TRBV12-3 or TRBV12-4 and TRBJ1-1; 9 nucleotides line up with TRBD1. J lost 5 bases, V lost 5 bases, and 12 bases had no gene match. The CDR3 spans 16 residues. The CDR3: CASSPTQGARRTEAFF. In DNA, the CDR3 is TGTGCCAGCAGTCCCACACAGGGGGCGCGTCGAACTGAAGCTTTCTTT.

The V gene is TRBV7-3, the J gene TRBJ2-3; D call uncertain. The CDR3 covers 14 residues. The germline V gene has CDR1 SGHTA and CDR2 FQGTGA. Deletions cut 2 bases from V and 4 bases from J, with 10 bases between. CDR3 in amino acids: CASSLPRLSDTQYF. In DNA form, the CDR3 reads TGTGCCAGCAGCTTACCCCGGCTCTCAGATACGCAGTATTTT.

As DNA, the CDR3 is TGCGCCAGCAGCCAAGTCTTCCAAGAATTTGATGGGGAGCTGTTTTTT. Amino acids: CASSQVFQEFDGELFF. The chain links TRBV4-3 to TRBJ2-2; D unresolved. The V and J ends lost 1 base and 8 bases respectively, with 17 bases between them. The CDR3 length is 16 residues. Per the germline V gene, CDR1 is LGHNA and CDR2 is YSLEER.

This clonotype turned up a few times. This chain uses TRBV7-2 with TRBJ1-1; 9 bases are shared with TRBD1. V dropped 6 bases and J dropped 1; count of bases not matched to a gene: 12. CDR1 and CDR2 (germline): SGHTA, FQGNSA. CDR3 size: 17 residues. In nucleotides, the CDR3 is TGTGCCAGCAGTCCGGCCCCGGGACAGGGCTGGAACACTGAAGCTTTCTTT. Its protein is CASSPAPGQGWNTEAFF.

Many counts were recorded for this clonotype. This chain links TRBV5-1 with TRBJ2-1, with D perhaps assigned TRBD1 or TRBD2 (5 bases each). Germline assignment: CDR1 SGHRS and CDR2 YFSETQ. This CDR3 spans 19 amino acids. V lost 2 bases and J lost 8, with 29 bases in between. CDR3 region: CASSFTGPKDGANGDEQFF. In nucleotides, the CDR3 is TGCGCCAGCAGCTTCACCGGGCCCAAAGACGGGGCCAATGGCGATGAGCAGTTCTTC.

The V and J genes are TRBV24-1 and TRBJ2-6; weak D call: TRBD1 (5 bases). Germline-derived CDR1 and CDR2 are KGHDR and SFDVKD. Between the trimmed V and J ends, which lost 6 bases and 4 bases, there was a span of 21 bases. CDR3 length: 18 residues. The CDR3 nucleotides are TGTGCCACCAGTCCCAAATCGAACAGGTATAGGGGGGCCAACGTCCTGACTTTC. Amino acids: CATSPKSNRYRGANVLTF.

The J gene is TRBJ2-1, the V gene TRBV24-1; 8 nucleotides line up with TRBD1. V trimming: 1 base; J trimming: 4 bases; junction bases outside the gene matches: 5. CDR1 is KGHDR, CDR2 SFDVKD, per germline. This CDR3 region has 16 residues. CDR3 residues: CATSDFGTGTYNEQFF. The CDR3 DNA follows: TGTGCCACCAGTGATTTTGGGACAGGTACTTACAATGAGCAGTTCTTC.

In its sample, this clonotype was seen a few times. The chain carries TRBV5-4 and TRBJ2-3, with a possible D match to TRBD2 (5 bases). Deletions cut 1 base from V and 1 base from J, with 13 bases between. This CDR3 has 16 amino acids. Per germline, CDR1 SGHNT and CDR2 YYREEE (reference sequence). This CDR3 is CASSLRRGSGTDTQYF. The DNA for the CDR3 is TGTGCCAGCAGCTTGCGAAGAGGTAGCGGCACAGATACGCAGTATTTT.

This clonotype has just a few counts. This sequence joins TRBV3-1 and TRBJ1-1; D ambiguous. CDR3 length: 13 residues. CDR1 and CDR2 (germline): LGHDT, YNNKEL (reference sequence). V was pared by 0 bases and J by 7 bases, with 9 bases between. The CDR3 sequence is CASSQDQGLEAFF. DNA of the CDR3: TGTGCCAGCAGCCAAGATCAAGGCCTTGAAGCTTTCTTT. Drawing the rest from reference TRBV3-1 and TRBJ1-1, the complete variable domain is DTAVSQTPKYLVTQMGNDKSIKCEQNLGHDTMYWYKQDSKKFLKIMFSYNNKELIINETVPNRFSPKSPDKAHLNLHINSLELGDSAVYFCASSQDQGLEAFFGQGTRLTVV.

J is TRBJ2-5 and V is TRBV3-1; tentative D call: TRBD2 (6 bases). The CDR3 sequence is 15 residues long. CDR1 is LGHDT and CDR2 is YNNKEL in the germline V gene (reference sequence). Trimming removed 1 base from V and 9 bases from J, with 18 bases in between. The CDR3 loop is CASSQVRLAERAQYF. CDR3 bases: TGTGCCAGCAGCCAAGTTCGATTAGCGGAGAGGGCCCAGTACTTC.

V is TRBV20-1 and J is TRBJ2-3; TRBD2 aligns across 11 bases. The CDR3 covers 15 residues. Germline lookup yields CDR1 DFQATT and CDR2 SNEGSKA (reference sequence). V trimming: 4 bases; J trimming: 2 bases; junction bases outside the gene matches: 5. CDR3 residues: CSAIGTSGVTDTQYF. The DNA of the CDR3 is TGCAGTGCTATTGGGACTAGCGGTGTCACAGATACGCAGTATTTT.